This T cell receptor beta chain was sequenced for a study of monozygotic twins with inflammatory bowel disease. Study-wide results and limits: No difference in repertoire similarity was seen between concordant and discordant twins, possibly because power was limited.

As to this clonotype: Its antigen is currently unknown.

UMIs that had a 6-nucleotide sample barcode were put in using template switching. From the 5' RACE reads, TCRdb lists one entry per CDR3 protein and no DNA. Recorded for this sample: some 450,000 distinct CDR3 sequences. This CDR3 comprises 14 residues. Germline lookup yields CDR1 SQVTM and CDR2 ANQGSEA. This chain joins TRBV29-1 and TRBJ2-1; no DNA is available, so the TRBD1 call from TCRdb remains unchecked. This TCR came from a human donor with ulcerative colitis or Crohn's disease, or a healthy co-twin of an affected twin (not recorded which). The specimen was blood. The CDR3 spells CSVRQGVGINEQFF.